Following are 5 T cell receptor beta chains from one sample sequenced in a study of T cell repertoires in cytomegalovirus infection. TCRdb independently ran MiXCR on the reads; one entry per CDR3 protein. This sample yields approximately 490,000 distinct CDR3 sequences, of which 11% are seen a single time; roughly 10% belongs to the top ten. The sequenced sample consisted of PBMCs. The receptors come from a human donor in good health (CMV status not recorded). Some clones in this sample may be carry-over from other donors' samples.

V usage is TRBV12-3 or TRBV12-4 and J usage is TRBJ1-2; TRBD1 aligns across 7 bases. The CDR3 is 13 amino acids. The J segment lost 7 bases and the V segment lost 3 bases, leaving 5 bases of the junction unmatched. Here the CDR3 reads CASSFSQGGGYTF. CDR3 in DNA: TGTGCCAGCAGTTTTAGTCAGGGGGGTGGCTACACCTTC.

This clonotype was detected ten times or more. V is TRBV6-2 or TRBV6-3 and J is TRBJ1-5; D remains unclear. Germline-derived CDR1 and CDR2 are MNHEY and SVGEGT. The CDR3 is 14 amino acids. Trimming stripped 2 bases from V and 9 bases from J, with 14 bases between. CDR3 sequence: CASSYAQTHGPQHF. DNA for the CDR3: TGTGCCAGCAGTTACGCACAAACTCACGGGCCCCAGCATTTT.

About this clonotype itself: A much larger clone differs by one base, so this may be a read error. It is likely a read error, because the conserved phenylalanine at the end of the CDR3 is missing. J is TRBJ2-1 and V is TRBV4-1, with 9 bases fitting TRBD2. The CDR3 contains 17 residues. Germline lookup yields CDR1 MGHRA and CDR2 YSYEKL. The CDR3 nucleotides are TGTGCCAGCAGCCTAGGTAGCGGGAGCGACGGGGTGGGTGAGCAGTTCTCC. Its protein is CASSLGSGSDGVGEQFS.

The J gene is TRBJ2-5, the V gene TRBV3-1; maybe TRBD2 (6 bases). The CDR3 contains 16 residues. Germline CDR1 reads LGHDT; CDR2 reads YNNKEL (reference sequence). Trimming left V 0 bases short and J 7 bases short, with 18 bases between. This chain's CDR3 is CASSQDSIGSLGTQYF. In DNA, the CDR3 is TGTGCCAGCAGCCAAGATTCTATCGGGAGTTTAGGGACCCAGTACTTC.

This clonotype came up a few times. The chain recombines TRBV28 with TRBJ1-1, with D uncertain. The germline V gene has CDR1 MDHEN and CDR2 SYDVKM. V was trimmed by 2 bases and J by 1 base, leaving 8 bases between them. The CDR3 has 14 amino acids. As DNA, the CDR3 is TGTGCCAGCAGTTTACTTCCGAGGAACACTGAAGCTTTCTTT. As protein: CASSLLPRNTEAFF. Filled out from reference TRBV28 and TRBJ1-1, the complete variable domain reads DVKVTQSSRYLVKRTGEKVFLECVQDMDHENMFWYRQDPGLGLRLIYFSYDVKMKEKGDIPEGYSVSREKKERFSLILESASTNQTSMYLCASSLLPRNTEAFFGQGTRLTVV.